Below, 5 T cell receptor beta chains from the same sample are listed, as sequenced in a study of control samples from healthy donors and cancer patients. The repertoire was sequenced with immunoSEQ multiplex PCR; TCRdb's copy has only in-frame clones and lacks some. The sample records about 110,000 clones, just over 90% being singletons. Source material: blood. These receptors originate from a human donor in good health. The donor label of this sample is uncertain.

This rearrangement joins TRBV5-1 to TRBJ2-1, with D tentatively TRBD1 (7 bases). The ends were cut back, 3 bases at V and 4 bases at J, with 11 bases in the middle. The CDR3 has 14 amino acids. CDR1 and CDR2 (germline): SGHRS, YFSETQ. CDR3 amino acids: CASSSGDSYNEQFF. Written as DNA, the CDR3 is TGCGCCAGCAGCTCGGGGGACAGTTACAATGAGCAGTTCTTC.

This chain joins TRBV10-1 and TRBJ1-3; D gene ambiguous. Trimming took off 4 bases at V and 0 bases at J, with 16 bases between the two ends. Germline CDR1 is WNHNN and CDR2 is SYGVQD (reference sequence). The CDR3 contains 17 residues. The CDR3: CASSVGSRSFSGNTIYF. CDR3 DNA sequence: TGCGCCAGCAGTGTCGGGAGTCGATCCTTCTCTGGAAACACCATATATTTT.

The V call is TRBV3-1 (or the pseudogene TRBV3-2), the J call TRBJ2-5, with a possible D match to TRBD1 (6 bases). The V gene's germline CDR1 is LGHDT and CDR2 YNNKEL (reference sequence). V lost 3 bases, J lost 2 bases, and 19 bases lay in between. CDR3 size: 17 residues. CDR3 nucleotides: TGTGCCAGCAGCCATAGGGACACTACTATATATCAAGAGACCCAGTACTTC. Its translation: CASSHRDTTIYQETQYF.

V is TRBV30 and J is TRBJ1-5; a possible D gene is TRBD1 (5 bases). The length of the CDR3 is 15 residues. V lost 2 bases, J lost 0 bases, and 11 bases lay in between. CDR1 and CDR2 from the germline V gene are GTSNPN and SVGIG (reference sequence). As DNA, the CDR3 is TGTGCCTGGAGTTGGGGGGGAGATAGCAATCAGCCCCAGCATTTT. It yields the protein CAWSWGGDSNQPQHF.

This clone was counted a single time. The rearrangement uses TRBV5-6 and TRBJ2-5, with D perhaps given as TRBD1 or TRBD2 (5 bases each). CDR1 and CDR2 (germline): SGHDT, YYEEEE. The CDR3 extends over 15 amino acids. The V and J ends lost 4 bases and 5 bases respectively, with 18 bases between them. As DNA, the CDR3 is TGTGCCAGCAGCCGCAAGACCCAGGGCGGGGAGACCCAGTACTTC. Translated, it gives CASSRKTQGGETQYF.